This T cell receptor (beta chain) appears in the sequencing data of a study of blood T cells in healthy people across ages. Study-level findings and limits: Aged donors had fewer naive CD4+ cells and lower diversity than long-lived donors.

On this clonotype itself: Its antigen is currently unknown.

The CDR3 has 15 amino acids. CDR1 SGHKS and CDR2 YYEKEE come from the germline V gene (reference sequence). J lost 2 bases, V lost 3 bases, and 6 bases had no gene match. Through a sample-barcoded 5' primer and a J-beta primer mix, a second PCR was run for roughly 7 to 12 cycles. In TCRdb, the 5' RACE reads were re-called with MiXCR into one record per CDR3 protein. Of hundreds of thousands of distinct CDR3 sequences listed, 58% are singletons. Sequencing was carried out using blood. This receptor was identified in a man under 40 in good health. This chain joins TRBV5-5 and TRBJ2-3; 7 bases are shared with TRBD2. This CDR3 is CASSWERGNTDTQYF. CDR3 bases: TGTGCCAGCAGCTGGGAGCGGGGAAACACAGATACGCAGTATTTT.